The next 30 T cell receptor beta chains were all read from a single sample in a study of T cell responses to AZD1222 COVID-19 vaccine. Clones were sequenced by immunoSEQ multiplex PCR, and TCRdb holds only the in-frame ones, with some missing. The table shows approximately 99,000 clones, with about 86% occurring only once. The sequencing used peripheral blood, collected on day 0 of AZD1222 vaccination. The receptors here all came from an adult in good health.

This chain connects TRBV20-1 to TRBJ2-7, with 7 bases identical to TRBD1. There are 14 residues in the CDR3. Germline assignment: CDR1 DFQATT and CDR2 SNEGSKA (reference sequence). The V segment lost 3 bases and the J segment 4 bases; nucleotides outside the gene matches: 9. The CDR3 spells CSASQAGGRYEQYF. The CDR3 nucleotides are TGCAGTGCTAGTCAGGCAGGGGGTCGATACGAGCAGTACTTC.

The chain carries TRBV2 and TRBJ2-7; 8 bases align to TRBD1. Germline values: CDR1 SNHLY, CDR2 FYNNEI. V lost 1 base and J lost 0; bases outside the gene matches: 2. This CDR3 is built from 15 residues. CDR3: CASSEGTGSSYEQYF. The CDR3 nucleotides are TGTGCCAGCAGTGAAGGGACAGGGAGCTCCTACGAGCAGTACTTC.

The chain recombines TRBV11-2 with TRBJ1-2; 7 nucleotides align to TRBD1. Trimming cost V 5 bases and J 3 bases; bases outside gene matches: 9. The CDR3 runs to 15 residues. CDR1 is SGHAT and CDR2 is FQNNGV in the germline V gene. The CDR3 DNA reads as TGTGCCAGCAGCCCAACGACAGGGCTGGACTATGGCTACACCTTC. Its translation: CASSPTTGLDYGYTF.

The chain carries TRBV3-1 (or the pseudogene TRBV3-2) and TRBJ1-3; D perhaps matches TRBD1 (5 bases). This CDR3 has 16 residues. The V end was cut by 4 bases, the J end by 4 bases, with 17 bases between. Germline V gives CDR1 LGHDT, CDR2 YNNKEL (reference sequence). CDR3 amino acids: CASSPPVRGSGNTIYF. The CDR3 DNA is TGTGCCAGCAGCCCCCCGGTGAGGGGATCAGGAAACACCATATATTTT.

The V call is TRBV2, the J call TRBJ2-7, with D possibly matching TRBD1 (6 bases). Per germline, CDR1 SNHLY and CDR2 FYNNEI. V lost 5 bases and J 3 bases, leaving 11 bases between the germline ends. CDR3 size: 13 residues. The chain's CDR3 is CASSRVQGYEQYF. The CDR3 nucleotides are TGTGCCAGCAGTAGGGTACAGGGCTACGAGCAGTACTTC.

The chain has TRBV2 and TRBJ1-1, with 7 bases lining up with TRBD1. The CDR3 sequence is 14 residues long. CDR1 is SNHLY and CDR2 is FYNNEI in the germline V gene. The V and J ends lost 8 bases and 10 bases, in that order; junction bases with no gene match: 16. Here the CDR3 DNA reads TGTGCCAGCTTCCCAGGGGGGGTACCCTGGGGAGCTTTCTTT. Protein: CASFPGGVPWGAFF.

V and J are TRBV25-1 and TRBJ1-2; perhaps TRBD1 as D (6 bases). Germline CDR1 MGHDK, CDR2 SYGVNS. The CDR3 runs to 15 residues. V shed 10 bases and J shed 6 bases, with 24 bases lying between them. CDR3 DNA sequence: TGTGCCACCAAAAGGGGGACCCGCGTGTCGGATGGCTACACCTTC. Translated, it gives CATKRGTRVSDGYTF.

This clone appeared a single time. The rearrangement links TRBV6-6 to TRBJ2-5, with D unclear. V was clipped by 0 bases and J by 1 base, with 3 bases between them. The CDR3 covers 13 residues. CDR1 and CDR2 (germline): MNHNY, SVGAGI (reference sequence). The CDR3 region is CASSYSPQETQYF. CDR3 nucleotides: TGTGCCAGCAGTTACTCACCCCAAGAGACCCAGTACTTC.

The chain employs TRBV6-5 and TRBJ1-5; 7 positions match TRBD1. Germline-derived CDR1 and CDR2 are MNHEY and SVGAGI. The CDR3 totals 14 residues. V lost 7 bases and J lost 5; bases outside the gene matches: 8. The CDR3 region is CASNPVTGDQPQHF. The DNA for the CDR3 is TGTGCCAGCAACCCCGTTACAGGGGATCAGCCCCAGCATTTT.

The chain has TRBV4-2 and TRBJ2-7; the match to TRBD2 covers 11 bases. Germline lookup yields CDR1 LGHNA and CDR2 YNFKEQ. V was pared by 2 bases and J by 0 bases, with 0 bases of the junction left unmatched. CDR3 size: 15 residues. The CDR3 nucleotides read TGTGCCAGCAGCCAAACTAGCGGGAGCTCCTACGAGCAGTACTTC. It is translated as CASSQTSGSSYEQYF.

This chain uses TRBV7-3 with TRBJ1-2; possible D gene TRBD1, 6 bases. The germline CDR1 and CDR2 sequences are SGHTA and FQGTGA. This CDR3 has 13 residues. V lost 7 bases to trimming and J lost 2 bases, with 11 bases between them. In DNA, the CDR3 is TGTGCCAGCACCCAAGACAGGAACTATGGCTACACCTTC. Translated: CASTQDRNYGYTF. Using reference TRBV7-3 and TRBJ1-2 for the parts outside the CDR3, the full variable domain is GAGVSQTPSNKVTEKGKYVELRCDPISGHTALYWYRQSLGQGPEFLIYFQGTGAADDSGLPNDRFFAVRPEGSVSTLKIQRTERGDSAVYLCASTQDRNYGYTFGSGTRLTVV.

The rearrangement joins TRBV18 to TRBJ2-6; D not resolved. The V gene lost 3 bases and the J gene lost 0 bases, with 15 bases spanning the gap. CDR3 length: 18 residues. Germline loops: CDR1 KGHSH, CDR2 LQKENI. The CDR3 sequence is CASSPQEFKLSGANVLTF. The CDR3 DNA sequence: TGTGCCAGCTCACCTCAGGAATTTAAACTCTCTGGGGCCAACGTCCTGACTTTC.

The chain carries TRBV5-6 and TRBJ2-3, with D unresolved. Trimming took off 0 bases at V and 3 bases at J, with 2 bases between the two ends. The CDR3 length is 12 residues. From germline, CDR1 is SGHDT and CDR2 YYEEEE. The CDR3 coding sequence is TGTGCCAGCAGCTTGGATACAGATACGCAGTATTTT. It specifies CASSLDTDTQYF.

This clone was found a few times. The genes are TRBV5-1 and TRBJ2-5; D is unresolved. The CDR3 runs to 14 residues. V was trimmed by 0 bases and J by 1 base, leaving 7 bases between them. Germline V gives CDR1 SGHRS, CDR2 YFSETQ. The CDR3 sequence: CASSLVASQETQYF. CDR3 nucleotide sequence: TGCGCCAGCAGCTTGGTTGCTAGCCAAGAGACCCAGTACTTC.

The chain uses TRBV10-3 and TRBJ1-5; no clear D gene. From germline, CDR1 is ENHRY and CDR2 SYGVKD. The CDR3 is made up of 15 amino acids. Deletions cut 0 bases from V and 4 bases from J, with 10 bases between. CDR3 residues: CAISESNNPNQPQHF. Here the CDR3 DNA reads TGTGCCATCAGTGAGTCAAACAACCCAAATCAGCCCCAGCATTTT.

This sequence joins TRBV19 and TRBJ1-5, with 9 nucleotides matching TRBD1. There are 16 residues in the CDR3. The V gene end was trimmed by 5 bases and the J gene end by 4 bases; junction bases not matched to a gene: 9. Germline V gene sequence: CDR1 LNHDA, CDR2 SQIVND (reference sequence). CDR3 loop: CASSPETGGRNQPQHF. The DNA for the CDR3 is TGTGCCAGTAGTCCCGAGACAGGGGGGAGAAATCAGCCCCAGCATTTT.

V and J are TRBV5-1 and TRBJ2-6; D remains ambiguous. CDR1 is SGHRS and CDR2 is YFSETQ in the germline V gene. This CDR3 is built from 14 residues. V gave up 6 bases and J gave up 0 bases, with 7 bases separating them. CDR3 sequence (DNA): TGCGCCAGCACCAGAATCTCTGGGGCCAACGTCCTGACTTTC. Translated, it gives CASTRISGANVLTF.

This chain joins TRBV2 and TRBJ1-5, with D possibly TRBD1 on 5 matching bases. CDR3 length: 14 residues. Germline V gives CDR1 SNHLY, CDR2 FYNNEI. Trimming stripped 2 bases from V and 6 bases from J, with 11 bases between. The DNA for the CDR3 is TGTGCCAGCAGTGAACAGGGTAACAGTCAGCCCCAGCATTTT. This sequence encodes CASSEQGNSQPQHF. Using reference TRBV2 and TRBJ1-5 for the parts outside the CDR3, the full variable domain is EPEVTQTPSHQVTQMGQEVILRCVPISNHLYFYWYRQILGQKVEFLVSFYNNEISEKSEIFDDQFSVERPDGSNFTLKIRSTKLEDSAMYFCASSEQGNSQPQHFGDGTRLSIL.

The count of this clone is one. The CDR3 reads CATSDFAWPGEQYF. The CDR3 DNA reads TGTGCCACCAGTGATTTTGCCTGGCCCGGTGAGCAGTACTTC. The J gene is TRBJ2-7, the V gene TRBV24-1; D remains ambiguous. V gave up 1 base and J gave up 7 bases, with 13 bases separating them. Per germline, CDR1 KGHDR and CDR2 SFDVKD. CDR3 size: 14 residues.

The V call is TRBV5-1, the J call TRBJ1-1, with 7 bases matching TRBD1. CDR3 length equals 15 residues. Per the germline V gene, CDR1 is SGHRS and CDR2 is YFSETQ. V lost 0 bases and J lost 1; bases outside the gene matches: 3. The CDR3 DNA reads as TGCGCCAGCAGCTTGGGTGGGACAGCGAACACTGAAGCTTTCTTT. The encoded protein is CASSLGGTANTEAFF.

Concerning this clone itself: Other DNA sequences in this sample translate to the same CDR3. The chain has TRBV30 and TRBJ1-1; no clear D. This CDR3 spans 13 amino acids. In germline, CDR1 is GTSNPN, CDR2 SVGIG (reference sequence). Trimming removed 0 bases at V and 5 bases at J, with 10 bases between. CDR3: CAWSVRGGTEAFF. The CDR3, as DNA: TGTGCCTGGAGTGTACGTGGCGGAACTGAAGCTTTCTTT.

The gene calls are TRBV9 and TRBJ2-1; D possibly corresponds to TRBD2 (5 bases). V lost 0 bases and J lost 10, with 14 bases in between. The CDR3 consists of 14 residues. Germline V gives CDR1 SGDLS, CDR2 YYNGEE. The CDR3 DNA is TGTGCCAGCAGCGTAGAGGCTAGCTTCAGGGAGCAGTTCTTC. This translates into CASSVEASFREQFF.

This clone is a singleton in its sample. This chain connects TRBV6-5 to TRBJ2-7; D is undetermined. The CDR3 contains 14 residues. Germline V gives CDR1 MNHEY, CDR2 SVGAGI. Trimming pared 0 bases from V and 2 bases from J, leaving 8 bases between. This CDR3 is CASSYSGRAYEQYF. CDR3 nucleotides: TGTGCCAGCAGTTACTCGGGTAGGGCCTACGAGCAGTACTTC.

The rearrangement uses TRBV19 and TRBJ1-5; no reliable D call. The CDR3 totals 16 residues. Trimming cost V 5 bases and J 0 bases, with 14 bases left between them. Per the germline V gene, CDR1 is LNHDA and CDR2 is SQIVND (reference sequence). CDR3 in DNA: TGTGCCAGTAGTTCTCCGACCCGGGATAGCAATCAGCCCCAGCATTTT. It codes for CASSSPTRDSNQPQHF.

The chain combines TRBV7-2 with TRBJ1-2; 8 nucleotides agree with TRBD1. CDR1 and CDR2 from the germline V gene are SGHTA and FQGNSA. This CDR3 is 13 amino acids long. V trimming: 5 bases; J trimming: 6 bases; junction bases outside the gene matches: 5. The CDR3 here is CASSRRTGNGYTF. CDR3 bases: TGTGCCAGCAGCCGACGGACAGGGAATGGCTACACCTTC.

The gene calls are TRBV28 and TRBJ2-3; D is uncertain. Germline V gene sequence: CDR1 MDHEN, CDR2 SYDVKM. V dropped 4 bases and J dropped 6 bases, with 5 bases sitting between them. This CDR3 is built from 11 residues. This CDR3 is CASSSRDTQYF. In DNA form, the CDR3 reads TGTGCCAGCAGTTCTCGGGATACGCAGTATTTT.

The chain uses TRBV4-2 and TRBJ2-5, with 11 bases aligning to TRBD2. The V gene's germline CDR1 is LGHNA and CDR2 YNFKEQ. CDR3 size: 19 residues. The V segment lost 0 bases and the J segment 7 bases; nucleotides outside the gene matches: 16. The CDR3 DNA reads TGTGCCAGCAGCCAAGATGTCTTACTAGCGGGGGCCCCGGGTGGGACCCAGTACTTC. It yields the protein CASSQDVLLAGAPGGTQYF.

The CDR3 reads CASSHSGGYTGELFF. For the CDR3, the DNA is TGTGCCAGCAGTCATAGCGGGGGATACACCGGGGAGCTGTTTTTT. The V gene is TRBV6-2 or TRBV6-3, the J gene TRBJ2-2; 9 bases are a match to TRBD2. This CDR3 has 15 amino acids. Germline V gives CDR1 MNHEY, CDR2 SVGEGT. V was pared by 5 bases and J by 3 bases, with 4 bases of the junction left unmatched.

The chain is built from TRBV19 and TRBJ2-3; 9 bases are a match to TRBD2. After removal of 3 bases from V and 1 base from J, the junction contained 5 bases not matched to a gene. The CDR3 runs 16 residues. Germline CDR1 LNHDA, CDR2 SQIVND (reference sequence). The CDR3, as DNA: TGTGCCAGTAGTATGGCCCCTAGCGGGGGCACAGATACGCAGTATTTT. Protein sequence: CASSMAPSGGTDTQYF.

The rearrangement links TRBV6-5 to TRBJ2-3; possible D gene TRBD1, 6 bases. This CDR3 is built from 14 residues. V was cut by 5 bases and J by 2 bases, with 11 bases left in between. Germline CDR1 and CDR2: MNHEY and SVGAGI. CDR3 amino acids: CASSPRTDTDTQYF. Here the CDR3 DNA reads TGTGCCAGCAGTCCACGGACAGACACAGATACGCAGTATTTT.